One T cell receptor (beta chain) is described in this entry. The target of this receptor is not known. Base qualities are not at hand, and no much larger clone is one base apart. These data belong to a study of blood T cell repertoires in COVID-19 (dated by TCRdb to the early 2020s). Study-wide context: Samples covering the acute and convalescent phases of COVID-19 were provided by collaborators in the United States, Italy and Spain. The prospective study material was composed of cDNA or gDNA derived from T cells, B-cell-depleted T cells, or PBMCs. Deeply sampled blood TCRbeta repertoires from subjects exposed to, actively infected with, or recovered from COVID-19 were included in the dataset. The repertoires were made available in a free public database intended to serve as a resource for research on the immune response to SARS-CoV-2. Samples were obtained from the ongoing ImmuneRACE study (first 160 participants) and from about 1,300 subjects provided by 6 global collaborators. Nearly every sample came with metadata listing a de-identified subject ID, COVID-19 status, age in years and sex. HLA class I and class II types, where available, came from metadata supplied by the sample provider rather than from assay-based typing.

Paper-wide results and their limitations: How much clinical and demographic metadata was included differed by source and by participant, and the metadata was provided uncurated.

The immunoSEQ Assay, a bias-controlled multiplex PCR, was used to amplify TCRbeta CDR3 regions from genomic DNA. For the original study's pipeline: Within the assay, amplification of reference gene primers was used to estimate how many nucleated cells each sample contained. To quantify the absolute abundance of each unique TCRbeta CDR3 rearrangement, sequence reads were collapsed and filtered. For each sample, productive Simpson clonality was calculated as the square root of Simpson's diversity index across productive rearrangements. TCRdb retrieved this table from immuneACCESS and kept in-frame rearrangements only. Not all clones are present; in checked studies, unresolved V genes account for under half, and no reason is known for the remainder. That table gives V, J and clone size, and the DNA gave D and trimming. The sample profile shows roughly 280,000 clones; 70% to 90% of them were found once. The ten largest clones represent approximately 11% of the sample.

The collaborating institutions used their own protocols to collect whole blood in K2EDTA tubes. For TCRbeta analysis, collaborators shipped samples as frozen whole blood, isolated PBMCs, or DNA extracted from either of those sample types. Per the germline V gene (reference sequence), GTSNPN is the CDR1 and SVGIG is the CDR2. A distance of 12 bases separates the germline ends of V and J, which lose 4 bases and 2 bases respectively. The CDR3 starts with the cysteine, ends with the phenylalanine, and has 13 residues. Kept here is only the CDR3 DNA, which spans 39 bases and is read in frame from base 1.

This TCR was sampled from a woman in her sixties or seventies with acute or convalescent COVID-19. The sequence joins TRBV30 to TRBJ2-7; TRBD2 is a possible D gene, resting on 5 matching bases. The sample taken for sequencing was peripheral blood. The nucleotide sequence reads as follows: TGTGCCTGGAAAGAAGGGAGCGCCTACGAGCAGTACTTC. Its translation is CAWKEGSAYEQYF.